The sequence of this T cell receptor (beta chain) was determined in a study of Ad26.COV2.S vaccination and SARS-CoV-2 variants. Study in general: Donor was one of the participants in the Ad26.COV2.S arm of the COV1001 trial. Ad26.COV2.S was injected intramuscularly once or twice, 56 days apart. Overall study findings and caveats: Reportedly, after vaccination the spike-specific CD8+ and CD4+ T cell responses displayed substantial breadth.

Comment on this clone: Antigen specificity is unknown.

This CDR3 contains 15 residues. Germline trimming cut 6 bases from V and 6 bases from J; bases unmatched to any gene: 13. Germline assignment: CDR1 MDHEN and CDR2 SYDVKM. Sequencing used immunoSEQ multiplex PCR; TCRdb keeps in-frame clones, though not all of them. In the table there are around 500,000 clones, 89% of which are singletons. Treatment described: some 20 received Ad26.COV2.S at low or high dose, single or two shots; about 5 received placebo; per-sample allocation not given. Each sample was drawn 63 days after the first injection (of vaccine or placebo). The specimen was peripheral blood, collected in a trial of Ad26.COV2.S vaccine versus placebo. The sequence was obtained from a person between 18 and 59 years old who received the Ad26.COV2.S COVID-19 vaccine or a placebo. V usage is TRBV28 and J usage is TRBJ2-7; TRBD1 aligns across 8 bases. The CDR3 loop reads CASRGGTGRFTEQYF. For the CDR3, the DNA is TGTGCCAGCAGAGGAGGGACAGGTCGCTTTACCGAGCAGTACTTC.